This entry lists 18 T cell receptor beta chains sequenced from one sample in a study of control samples from healthy donors and cancer patients. Some clones are missing from TCRdb's copy, which holds only in-frame ones; the method was immunoSEQ multiplex PCR. The repertoire consists of roughly 120,000 clones, with 85% to 95% occurring once and the leading ten covering around 1.8%. The sequenced material came from PBMCs. Source of these receptors: a man aged 50 or older with head and neck cancer.

The chain employs TRBV5-5 and TRBJ2-3; no clear D. CDR3 length: 15 residues. V gave up 0 bases and J gave up 2 bases, with 10 bases separating them. Germline V gives CDR1 SGHKS, CDR2 YYEKEE (reference sequence). CDR3 sequence reads: CASSLGPFPTDTQYF. CDR3 DNA sequence: TGTGCCAGCAGCTTGGGACCTTTCCCCACAGATACGCAGTATTTT.

The chain uses TRBV30 and TRBJ2-7; D remains ambiguous. The CDR3 length is 16 residues. V dropped 4 bases and J dropped 2 bases, with 21 bases sitting between them. Germline CDR1 GTSNPN, CDR2 SVGIG (reference sequence). The CDR3 DNA reads TGTGCCTGGACTCCCTCAGGCAGTCCAGGAGCCTACGAGCAGTACTTC. It codes for CAWTPSGSPGAYEQYF. Together with reference TRBV30 and TRBJ2-7, the CDR3 gives the full variable domain: SQTIHQWPATLVQPVGSPLSLECTVEGTSNPNLYWYRQAAGRGLQLLFYSVGIGQISSEVPQNLSASRPQDRQFILSSKKLLLSDSGFYLCAWTPSGSPGAYEQYFGPGTRLTVT.

The chain links TRBV4-1 to TRBJ2-2; D not resolved. Trimming cost V 3 bases and J 1 base, with 6 bases left between them. Germline CDR1 is MGHRA and CDR2 is YSYEKL. The CDR3 is 14 residues long. CDR3 sequence reads: CASSHQLNTGELFF. For the CDR3, the DNA is TGCGCCAGCAGCCATCAGTTGAACACCGGGGAGCTGTTTTTT.

The V gene is TRBV7-2, the J gene TRBJ1-2; 9 bases are shared with TRBD1. In germline, CDR1 is SGHTA, CDR2 FQGNSA. Trimming took 5 bases from V and 6 from J; bases not matched to a gene: 10. The CDR3 runs to 15 residues. In nucleotides, the CDR3 is TGTGCCAGCAGCGTTACAGGGGGCGGAGTTGATGGCTACACCTTC. Its translation: CASSVTGGGVDGYTF.

J is TRBJ1-5 and V is TRBV30; 9 bases are a match to TRBD1. The CDR3 is 14 amino acids. Germline V gene lookup returns CDR1 GTSNPN and CDR2 SVGIG (reference sequence). After removal of 3 bases from V and 4 bases from J, the junction contained 4 bases not matched to a gene. The CDR3 is CAWSEGTGNQPQHF. CDR3 coding DNA: TGTGCCTGGAGCGAAGGGACAGGGAATCAGCCCCAGCATTTT.

The chain uses TRBV27 and TRBJ1-2; D is ambiguous. CDR3 length: 15 amino acids. Per the germline V gene, CDR1 is MNHEY and CDR2 is SMNVEV (reference sequence). The ends were cut back, 5 bases at V and 4 bases at J, with 17 bases in the middle. CDR3 sequence: CASSLSRTGIYGYTF. Written as DNA, the CDR3 is TGTGCCAGCAGTCTCTCCCGGACGGGAATCTATGGCTACACCTTC.

The gene calls are TRBV7-2 and TRBJ2-1; D is uncertain. The length of the CDR3 is 11 residues. Trimming stripped 3 bases from V and 7 bases from J, with 4 bases between. Germline V CDR1 and CDR2: SGHTA, FQGNSA. The CDR3 DNA sequence: TGTGCCAGCAGCTTCTGGAATGAGCAGTTCTTC. It specifies CASSFWNEQFF.

V and J are TRBV27 and TRBJ1-1; the match to TRBD1 covers 9 bases. The CDR3 is 15 residues long. Trimming cost V 5 bases and J 0 bases; bases outside gene matches: 4. Per the germline V gene, CDR1 is MNHEY and CDR2 is SMNVEV (reference sequence). CDR3 sequence reads: CASSDGQGMNTEAFF. The CDR3 region has the DNA TGTGCCAGCAGTGACGGACAGGGGATGAACACTGAAGCTTTCTTT.

The count of this clone is one. The V call is TRBV9, the J call TRBJ2-1; D gene unclear. This CDR3 region has 13 residues. Germline V gives CDR1 SGDLS, CDR2 YYNGEE. Trimming left V 0 bases short and J 5 bases short, with 6 bases between. The CDR3 nucleotides are TGTGCCAGCAGCGTAGGTGGAGACAATGAGCAGTTCTTC. Residues: CASSVGGDNEQFF.

Note on this clone: Other DNA sequences of this sample code for an identical CDR3. V usage is TRBV6-5 and J usage is TRBJ1-5; TRBD1 agrees at 7 bases. From germline, CDR1 is MNHEY and CDR2 SVGAGI. The V gene end was trimmed by 4 bases and the J gene end by 5 bases; junction bases not matched to a gene: 11. The length of the CDR3 is 16 residues. The CDR3 nucleotides read TGTGCCAGCAGTTCCGGAACAGGGGCCGCCTATCAGCCCCAGCATTTT. Amino acids: CASSSGTGAAYQPQHF.

V is TRBV28 and J is TRBJ1-1, with 11 bases lining up with TRBD1. Trimming took 2 bases from V and 4 from J; bases not matched to a gene: 12. The CDR3 runs to 18 residues. Germline V lookup: CDR1 MDHEN, CDR2 SYDVKM. This CDR3 reads CASSLVGQGGRSGTEAFF. The DNA for the CDR3 is TGTGCCAGCAGTTTAGTGGGACAGGGGGGTCGGTCGGGCACTGAAGCTTTCTTT.

The chain joins TRBV4-3 to TRBJ1-2; D is undetermined. V shed 2 bases and J shed 12 bases, with 19 bases lying between them. Germline loops: CDR1 LGHNA, CDR2 YSLEER. The CDR3 extends over 14 amino acids. CDR3 amino acids: CASSQMGQWGGDTF. CDR3 in DNA: TGCGCCAGCAGCCAAATGGGCCAGTGGGGTGGGGACACCTTC.

This sequence joins TRBV7-9 and TRBJ2-7; D possibly corresponds to TRBD2 (6 bases). Germline V gene data show CDR1 as SEHNR and CDR2 as FQNEAQ (reference sequence). This CDR3 comprises 15 residues. The V end lost 1 base, the J end lost 0 bases, and 10 bases lay between the germline ends. As DNA, the CDR3 is TGTGCCAGCAGCTTAGTTAGCGGAAGCTCCTACGAGCAGTACTTC. It is translated as CASSLVSGSSYEQYF.

J is TRBJ2-2 and V is TRBV9; 8 bases map to TRBD2. The CDR3 spans 17 residues. The J segment lost 8 bases and the V segment lost 5 bases, leaving 17 bases of the junction unmatched. CDR1 and CDR2 (germline): SGDLS, YYNGEE. For the CDR3, the DNA is TGTGCCAGCAGGAAGGGGCTAGCGGGTGGACGAGCGGGGGAGCTGTTTTTT. It is translated as CASRKGLAGGRAGELFF.

This chain uses TRBV20-1 with TRBJ2-7; D gene ambiguous. V was trimmed by 5 bases and J by 5 bases, leaving 10 bases between them. Germline lookup yields CDR1 DFQATT and CDR2 SNEGSKA (reference sequence). The CDR3 has 11 residues. CDR3 amino acids: CSAPRRDEQYF. CDR3 bases: TGCAGTGCTCCCCGTAGGGACGAGCAGTACTTC.

The gene calls are TRBV12-3 or TRBV12-4 and TRBJ2-5; D not certain. The CDR3 contains 12 residues. V shed 5 bases and J shed 5 bases, with 9 bases lying between them. The CDR3 DNA reads TGTGCCAGCAGTGGCAGCGACGAGACCCAGTACTTC. Encoded protein: CASSGSDETQYF.

J is TRBJ2-3 and V is TRBV30; possibly TRBD1 or TRBD2 for D (5 bases each). The germline V and J ends were trimmed by 2 bases and 3 bases, with 12 bases remaining between them. Germline V gene data show CDR1 as GTSNPN and CDR2 as SVGIG (reference sequence). The length of the CDR3 is 14 residues. The CDR3 sequence is CAWSRDGLTDTQYF. CDR3 DNA: TGTGCCTGGAGTCGGGACGGCCTGACAGATACGCAGTATTTT.

This clone was counted once. The chain carries TRBV6-2 or TRBV6-3 and TRBJ2-7; TRBD1 matches 8 bases. Trimming at V came to 4 bases and at J to 6 bases, leaving 8 bases not matched to a gene. Germline CDR1 MNHEY, CDR2 SVGEGT. CDR3 length equals 14 residues. The CDR3 loop is CASSFPGQAGEQYF. The CDR3 nucleotides are TGTGCCAGCAGTTTTCCGGGACAGGCTGGCGAGCAGTACTTC.